The sample holds many counts of the clone carrying this T cell receptor beta chain. These data are taken from a study of T cells in Graves' hyperthyroidism and ophthalmopathy. Researchers amplified the TCR beta CDR3 regions from RNA transcripts. The TCR CDR3 was amplified in a first-round RT-PCR using the HTBI primer set. TCRdb reanalysed the multiplex PCR reads using MiXCR and keeps one entry per CDR3 protein. The sample contains about 500,000 distinct CDR3 sequences, roughly a sixth of which appear only once. The germline V gene encodes CDR1 MNHEY and CDR2 SVGAGI. The V end was cut by 0 bases, the J end by 4 bases, with 9 bases between. The CDR3 has 14 residues.

J is TRBJ1-2 and V is TRBV6-5, with D perhaps TRBD1 (5 bases). This sequence originates from a woman younger than 35 with Graves' ophthalmopathy. The material sequenced was blood. The CDR3 DNA reads as TGTGCCAGCAGTTACTCGCATAGGGGCTATGGCTACACCTTC. Residues: CASSYSHRGYGYTF.